The following is a T cell receptor beta chain sequence with its context. This record comes from a study of patients and donors after allogeneic stem cell transplantation. The V gene end was trimmed by 2 bases and the J gene end by 2 bases; junction bases not matched to a gene: 6. Germline assignment: CDR1 MNHEY and CDR2 SVGAGI. This CDR3 is built from 17 residues. A single record per CDR3 protein comes from TCRdb applying MiXCR to the RT-PCR reads. The sample includes about 960,000 distinct CDR3 sequences, more than 15% seen only once; the top ten take around 6%. This chain connects TRBV6-5 to TRBJ2-7; TRBD2 aligns across 13 bases. The TCR sequence derives from a human donor who was either an allogeneic HSCT recipient or a stem cell or donor lymphocyte infusion donor (not recorded which). It is not recorded whose cells these are; they may come from a transplant donor. Sequencing was carried out using blood, either unsorted or a sorted T cell fraction (not recorded which). This CDR3 reads CASSYPGTSGDPYEQYF. The CDR3 DNA sequence: TGTGCCAGCAGTTACCCCGGGACTAGCGGGGATCCCTACGAGCAGTACTTC.